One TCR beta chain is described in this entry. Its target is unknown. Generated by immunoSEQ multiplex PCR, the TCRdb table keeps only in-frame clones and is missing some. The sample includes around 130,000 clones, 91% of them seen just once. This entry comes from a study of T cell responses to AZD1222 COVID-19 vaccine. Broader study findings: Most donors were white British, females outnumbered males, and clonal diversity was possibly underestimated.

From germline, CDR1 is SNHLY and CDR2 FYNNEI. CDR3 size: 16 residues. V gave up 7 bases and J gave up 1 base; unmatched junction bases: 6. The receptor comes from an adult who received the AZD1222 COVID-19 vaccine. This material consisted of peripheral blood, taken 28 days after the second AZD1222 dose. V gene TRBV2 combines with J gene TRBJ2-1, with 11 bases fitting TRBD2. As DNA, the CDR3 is TGTGCCAGCAAAGATTCTAGCGGGGGGTCCTACAATGAGCAGTTCTTC. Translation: CASKDSSGGSYNEQFF.